This T cell receptor (beta chain) emerged from a study of cytomegalovirus exposure and HLA in healthy donors. 13 Jbeta primers and 60 Vbeta primers were used for the PCR. Using immunoSEQ multiplex PCR, the repertoire was profiled, and TCRdb retains in-frame clones only, with some absent. The data hold 100,000 to 150,000 clones, with around 66% observed a single time. The V end was cut by 6 bases, the J end by 1 base, with 9 bases between. CDR3 length: 13 amino acids. Germline CDR1 is SNHLY and CDR2 is FYNNEI. The study's findings and limits: Excluded were some V segments that proved indistinguishable, including TRBV6-2 and TRBV6-3. The study carried out a later analysis of TCR beta sequences. It associated around 17,000 of them with specific HLA alleles at a false discovery rate of 0.05. Per a later analysis, HLA-associated TCR beta chains showed more clonal expansion than other, equally common TCR beta chains. Prior analysis indicated that the majority of TCR beta V segments exhibited productivity approximately 87% or approximately 30% of the time.

This clone was seen only a few times. Its cognate antigen is unknown. The TCR sequence derives from a woman aged 40 to 50 in good health and CMV-seropositive. The rearrangement joins TRBV2 to TRBJ1-1; D uncertain. Sequencing was carried out using PBMCs. CDR3 bases: TGTGCCAGCAGGATTACAGCGAACACTGAAGCTTTCTTT. It encodes CASRITANTEAFF.